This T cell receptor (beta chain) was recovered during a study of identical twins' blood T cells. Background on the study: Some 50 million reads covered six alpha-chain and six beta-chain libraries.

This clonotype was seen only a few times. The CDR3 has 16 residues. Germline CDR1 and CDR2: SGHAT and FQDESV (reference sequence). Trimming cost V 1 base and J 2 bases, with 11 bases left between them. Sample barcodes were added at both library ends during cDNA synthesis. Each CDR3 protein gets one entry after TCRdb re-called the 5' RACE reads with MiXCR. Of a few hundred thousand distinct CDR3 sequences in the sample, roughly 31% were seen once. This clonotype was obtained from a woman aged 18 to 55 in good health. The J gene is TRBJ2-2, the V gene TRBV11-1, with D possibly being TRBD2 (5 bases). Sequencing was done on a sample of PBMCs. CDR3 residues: CASSLGNSGNTGELFF. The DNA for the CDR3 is TGTGCCAGCAGCTTAGGGAATTCGGGAAACACCGGGGAGCTGTTTTTT.